The 2 T cell receptor beta chains listed next were all sequenced from one sample in a study of cytomegalovirus exposure and HLA in healthy donors. Primers included in the PCR were 60 Vbeta and 13 Jbeta primers. Sequenced by immunoSEQ multiplex PCR; TCRdb stores in-frame clones only, minus some. The table records some 120,000 clones, 80% of them present only once. The sequenced material came from PBMCs. The receptors here all came from a man aged 25 to 40 in good health and CMV-seronegative.

The chain joins TRBV5-1 to TRBJ2-3, with 14 bases lining up with TRBD2. V was clipped by 0 bases and J by 9 bases; unmatched bases: 3. The CDR3 has 15 residues. CDR1 is SGHRS, CDR2 YFSETQ, per germline. Here the CDR3 reads CASSLGLAGGRTQYF. CDR3 nucleotide sequence: TGCGCCAGCAGCTTGGGACTAGCGGGAGGGCGGACGCAGTATTTT.

The CDR3 protein is CASSSRSGEQFF. The CDR3 region has the DNA TGTGCCAGCAGCTCTAGGTCCGGTGAGCAGTTCTTC. The V gene is TRBV7-2, the J gene TRBJ2-1; D not resolved. Between the trimmed V and J ends, which lost 4 bases and 9 bases, there was a span of 10 bases. Germline-derived CDR1 and CDR2 are SGHTA and FQGNSA. The CDR3 runs 12 residues.